This entry features one TCR beta chain sequence. This clonotype has only a few counts. Its antigen specificity is not known. Nothing much larger sits one base from this clone, and base qualities are not available. The treatment or condition label, read with the paper, signifies: allogeneic hematopoietic cell transplantation with graft depleted of TCRalphabeta T cells and CD19 B cells. The children who served as transplant recipients had been given grafts of TCRalphabeta/CD19-depleted allogeneic hematopoietic cells. This entry belongs to a study of T-cell reconstitution after alpha-beta-depleted transplantation in children (TCRdb year 2016). Broadly, across the study: Using TCR repertoire profiling, the study quantitatively followed how T-cell immune reconstitution unfolded in children after TCRalphabeta/CD19-depleted allogeneic hematopoietic cell transplantation. Broader findings and caveats from the paper: Over subsequent months, a decline in hyperexpanded clone frequencies was noted, and after one year, T-cell counts and TCRbeta diversity were mostly ascribed to newly produced T cells. In some patients, the high TCRbeta diversity seen at day 60 was put down to recipient T cells and intrathymic progenitors that had survived conditioning. Apparently early alphabetaT-cell count recovery about two months after transplant reportedly relied on only several hundred rapidly expanded clones derived from non-depleted graft cells.

The library was prepared using PCR. The sequencing machine was an Illumina HiSeq 2500. TCR library preparation used molecular barcoding, with unique molecular identifiers applied to normalize quantification of the TCRbeta repertoire. TCRdb reanalyzed the raw reads on its own, using fastp at Q25 for trimming and MiXCR for clone calling, and kept in-frame beta chains. All rows with the same CDR3 protein become a single entry with the most common DNA and genes. For this sample the table gives around 130,000 distinct CDR3 sequences, of which more than 9.5% were detected only once. About 25% of the sample is taken by the ten largest. Based on the germline V gene, the CDR1 and CDR2 sequences are SGHTA and FQGNSA. Trimming leaves V shorter by 3 bases and J shorter by 5 bases, with the junction holding 13 bases beyond the gene matches. From the cysteine up to the phenylalanine, the CDR3 has a length of 16 residues. Solely the CDR3 DNA is kept, with 48 bases framed from the first base.

The chain employs TRBV7-2 and TRBJ2-7, with 7 bases in between that match TRBD2. The material was PBMCs, mostly from graft donor cells, obtained 180 days after TCRalphabeta/CD19-depleted stem cell transplant. The source is a girl less than two years old who had a stem cell transplant for combined immunodeficiency, so the T cells may come from the graft donor. The nucleotide sequence is given as TGTGCCAGCAGCTTTAGCCGGTCGACTAGCAACCACGAGCAGTACTTC. The resulting protein is CASSFSRSTSNHEQYF.